This TCR beta chain was observed in a study of blood T cell repertoires in COVID-19. On the study more broadly: Sites across the United States, Italy and Spain contributed samples from acute and convalescent COVID-19. PBMCs, B-cell-depleted T cells, or T cells were the source of the cDNA or gDNA that made up the material.

In germline, CDR1 is SGHVS, CDR2 FNYEAQ. This CDR3 has 12 residues. V was cut by 5 bases and J by 8 bases, with 12 bases left in between. Methods used by the authors: Amplification with reference gene primers provided the estimates of nucleated cell counts. TCRdb's copy holds only in-frame clones and misses some; the assay was immunoSEQ multiplex PCR. V and J calls and clone size are given by that table; D and trimming were obtained from the DNA. The table includes approximately 250,000 clones, 84% detected once. Material for sequencing was peripheral blood. The chain uses TRBV7-6 and TRBJ1-1; maybe TRBD1 (6 bases). The TCR originated in a man over 45 with acute or convalescent COVID-19. CDR3 sequence: CASSKQGQEAFF. CDR3 bases: TGTGCCAGCAGCAAACAGGGTCAGGAAGCTTTCTTT.